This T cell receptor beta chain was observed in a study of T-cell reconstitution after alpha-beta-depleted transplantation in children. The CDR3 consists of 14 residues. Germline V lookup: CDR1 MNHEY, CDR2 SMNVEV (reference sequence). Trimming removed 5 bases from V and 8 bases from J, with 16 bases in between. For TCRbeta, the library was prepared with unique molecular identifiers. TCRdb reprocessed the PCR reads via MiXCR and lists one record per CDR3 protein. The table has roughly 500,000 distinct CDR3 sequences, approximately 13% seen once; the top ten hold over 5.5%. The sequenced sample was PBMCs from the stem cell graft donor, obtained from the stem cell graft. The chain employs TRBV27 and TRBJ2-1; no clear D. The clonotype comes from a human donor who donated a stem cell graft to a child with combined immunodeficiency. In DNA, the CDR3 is TGTGCCAGCAGTCTCCCCGGCCCCTGGCATGAGCAGTTCTTC. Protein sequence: CASSLPGPWHEQFF.